This TCR beta chain was retrieved from a study of shared clonotypes between healthy human individuals. Points from the study as a whole: The small donor group covered limited genetic and exposure diversity. Rarefaction analysis demonstrated incomplete sorted-subset sequencing notwithstanding large depth.

With regard to this clone: Antigen specificity is unknown.

Recent vaccinations or acute infections were absent in the healthy HIV-negative adult donors. Some clones are missing from TCRdb's copy, which holds only in-frame ones; the method was immunoSEQ multiplex PCR. The table has fewer than 3 million clones, 92% seen once. The V gene's germline CDR1 is SGHAT and CDR2 FQDESV (reference sequence). V was pared by 1 base and J by 2 bases, with 4 bases of the junction left unmatched. The CDR3 has 15 residues. The sequencing input was naive CD4+ T cells from PBMCs. Subset described: CD45RA+ positively selected. The chain has TRBV11-1 and TRBJ2-7, with 8 nucleotides matching TRBD2. The sequence was obtained from a man younger than 35 in good health. Some clones in this sample may be carry-over from other donors' samples. CDR3 bases: TGTGCCAGCAGCTTAGAAGCGGGAGCGCCCTACGAGCAGTACTTC. Protein: CASSLEAGAPYEQYF.